These 21 T cell receptor beta chains originate from one sample sequenced in a study of blood T cell repertoires in COVID-19. The method was immunoSEQ multiplex PCR; TCRdb's version includes in-frame clones alone and lacks a portion of them. Here the sample spans about 220,000 clones, around 87% being singletons. Sequenced material: peripheral blood. The source is a woman in her forties or fifties with COVID-19, enrolled during active disease.

The count of this clone is one. V gene TRBV11-3 combines with J gene TRBJ2-1; 7 bases are a match to TRBD2. The CDR3 sequence is 15 residues long. Trimming at V came to 2 bases and at J to 9 bases, leaving 10 bases not matched to a gene. Germline CDR1 SGHNT, CDR2 YENEEA. CDR3 sequence: CASSLSPASGSEQFF. For the CDR3, the DNA is TGTGCCAGCAGCTTATCCCCGGCTAGCGGTAGTGAGCAGTTCTTC.

The chain recombines TRBV5-1 with TRBJ1-2; 8 bases align to TRBD1. The germline gives CDR1 SGHRS, CDR2 YFSETQ. V lost 5 bases to trimming and J lost 8 bases; unmatched junction nucleotides: 8. This CDR3 spans 13 amino acids. DNA for the CDR3: TGCGCCAGCAGATCTCAGGGGGCAGGCGGCTACACCTTC. Translated: CASRSQGAGGYTF.

This clone came up many times. The chain uses TRBV6-5 and TRBJ1-3; D gene unclear. The V end was cut by 7 bases, the J end by 1 base, with 5 bases between. CDR1 MNHEY and CDR2 SVGAGI come from the germline V gene. This CDR3 is 12 amino acids long. DNA of the CDR3: TGTGCCAGCAATCTTTCTGGAAACACCATATATTTT. Its translation: CASNLSGNTIYF.

The rearrangement links TRBV19 to TRBJ2-3; D uncertain. The V gene lost 2 bases and the J gene lost 6 bases, with 6 bases spanning the gap. The CDR3 is 12 amino acids. The V gene's germline CDR1 is LNHDA and CDR2 SQIVND (reference sequence). CDR3 bases: TGTGCCAGTAGTATAAACTACGATACGCAGTATTTT. Translation gives CASSINYDTQYF.

The sample holds a few counts of this clone. The chain carries TRBV2 and TRBJ2-2; a possible D gene is TRBD2 (5 bases). CDR3 size: 14 residues. V was trimmed by 6 bases and J by 1 base, leaving 9 bases between them. Germline-derived CDR1 and CDR2 are SNHLY and FYNNEI. CDR3 sequence: CASRASLNTGELFF. DNA for the CDR3: TGTGCCAGCAGGGCTAGCCTGAACACCGGGGAGCTGTTTTTT.

The rearrangement links TRBV27 to TRBJ2-2; 8 nucleotides line up with TRBD2. With V trimmed by 5 bases and J by 0 bases, 5 bases remained unmatched. The germline CDR1 and CDR2 sequences are MNHEY and SMNVEV (reference sequence). The CDR3 runs 16 residues. CDR3 residues: CASSAGGVANTGELFF. Written as DNA, the CDR3 is TGTGCCAGCAGTGCGGGGGGTGTCGCGAACACCGGGGAGCTGTTTTTT.

The chain uses TRBV29-1 and TRBJ1-1; D is uncertain. From germline, CDR1 is SQVTM and CDR2 ANQGSEA. The CDR3 totals 13 residues. Trimming took off 6 bases at V and 4 bases at J, with 15 bases between the two ends. CDR3: CSVALGSTTEAFF. The CDR3 region has the DNA TGCAGCGTGGCGCTGGGCAGCACCACTGAAGCTTTCTTT. Based on the CDR3 plus reference TRBV29-1 and TRBJ1-1, the full variable domain is SAVISQKPSRDICQRGTSLTIQCQVDSQVTMMFWYRQQPGQSLTLIATANQGSEATYESGFVIDKFPISRPNLTFSTLTVSNMSPEDSSIYLCSVALGSTTEAFFGQGTRLTVV.

J is TRBJ1-1 and V is TRBV7-9; D perhaps matches TRBD1 (5 bases). Germline values: CDR1 SEHNR, CDR2 FQNEAQ (reference sequence). V shed 5 bases and J shed 7 bases, with 11 bases lying between them. There are 12 residues in the CDR3. CDR3 sequence: CASSVDTNEAFF. The DNA of the CDR3 is TGTGCCAGCAGCGTGGACACAAATGAAGCTTTCTTT.

This chain connects TRBV28 to TRBJ2-1, with D tentatively TRBD2 (5 bases). Trimming stripped 6 bases from V and 10 bases from J, with 13 bases between. Germline CDR1 MDHEN, CDR2 SYDVKM. CDR3 length: 12 residues. CDR3 loop: CASSEGSREQFF. The CDR3 bases are TGTGCCAGCAGCGAGGGATCCCGGGAGCAGTTCTTC.

In this sample, this clone turned up a few times. The J gene is TRBJ2-7, the V gene TRBV5-6; a possible D gene is TRBD2 (5 bases). The CDR3 has 13 residues. V lost 4 bases and J 7 bases, leaving 15 bases between the germline ends. Germline CDR1 SGHDT, CDR2 YYEEEE. DNA of the CDR3: TGTGCCAGCAGCGCGGACGCGCCGGGGGAGCAGTACGTC. It encodes CASSADAPGEQYV.

The chain carries TRBV12-5 and TRBJ1-1; possibly TRBD1 for D (6 bases). V lost 1 base and J lost 4, with 7 bases in between. CDR1 and CDR2 (germline): LGHNT, FRNRAP. CDR3 size: 13 residues. CDR3 sequence reads: CASGLDRATEAFF. CDR3 nucleotide sequence: TGTGCTAGTGGTTTGGACAGGGCCACTGAAGCTTTCTTT.

The rearrangement uses TRBV5-5 and TRBJ2-3; D call uncertain. This CDR3 is 14 amino acids long. Germline-derived CDR1 and CDR2 are SGHKS and YYEKEE (reference sequence). The ends were cut back, 4 bases at V and 0 bases at J, with 9 bases in the middle. The CDR3 spells CASSLQISTDTQYF. The CDR3 DNA sequence: TGTGCCAGCAGCCTGCAGATTAGCACAGATACGCAGTATTTT. The full variable domain, in which reference TRBV5-5 and TRBJ2-3 provide the parts outside the CDR3, is DAGVTQSPTHLIKTRGQQVTLRCSPISGHKSVSWYQQVLGQGPQFIFQYYEKEERGRGNFPDRFSARQFPNYSSELNVNALLLGDSALYLCASSLQISTDTQYFGPGTRLTVL.

The rearrangement joins TRBV7-2 to TRBJ2-7; 7 nucleotides align to TRBD1. CDR3 length: 17 amino acids. Unmatched junction bases numbered 15, after V lost 5 bases and J lost 2 bases. Germline V CDR1 and CDR2: SGHTA, FQGNSA. The CDR3 DNA reads as TGTGCCAGCAGCCCGTGGCCTGGGACAGCCGGCGCCTACGAGCAGTACTTC. It specifies CASSPWPGTAGAYEQYF.

The chain uses TRBV2 and TRBJ2-1; possibly TRBD2 for D (5 bases). The germline V gene has CDR1 SNHLY and CDR2 FYNNEI. V dropped 6 bases and J dropped 4 bases, with 16 bases sitting between them. The length of the CDR3 is 15 residues. CDR3 DNA sequence: TGTGCCAGCAGACAACTAGTTGGGATTTACAATGAGCAGTTCTTC. It yields the protein CASRQLVGIYNEQFF.

V usage is TRBV9 and J usage is TRBJ2-1; 7 bases align to TRBD1. The CDR3 runs to 14 residues. After removal of 4 bases from V and 8 bases from J, the junction contained 9 bases not matched to a gene. In germline, CDR1 is SGDLS, CDR2 YYNGEE. The CDR3 nucleotides are TGTGCCAGCAGCACCCGACAGGGATGGGATGAGCAGTTCTTC. It codes for CASSTRQGWDEQFF.

This chain connects TRBV7-3 to TRBJ2-3, with 7 bases lining up with TRBD2. This CDR3 spans 15 amino acids. The V segment lost 3 bases and the J segment 2 bases; nucleotides outside the gene matches: 5. CDR1 and CDR2 (germline): SGHTA, FQGTGA. The CDR3 spells CASSFGAGNTDTQYF. The CDR3 DNA reads as TGTGCCAGCAGCTTCGGAGCGGGGAACACAGATACGCAGTATTTT. Together with reference TRBV7-3 and TRBJ2-3, the CDR3 gives the full variable domain: GAGVSQTPSNKVTEKGKYVELRCDPISGHTALYWYRQSLGQGPEFLIYFQGTGAADDSGLPNDRFFAVRPEGSVSTLKIQRTERGDSAVYLCASSFGAGNTDTQYFGPGTRLTVL.

This clone was picked up a small number of times. The V call is TRBV27, the J call TRBJ2-7; 9 bases line up with TRBD1. The CDR3 contains 13 residues. Germline lookup yields CDR1 MNHEY and CDR2 SMNVEV (reference sequence). V shed 5 bases and J 9 bases; nucleotides not matched to a gene: 8. DNA for the CDR3: TGTGCCAGCAGTCCGGACAGGGGAGGCTGGCAGTACTTC. Amino acids: CASSPDRGGWQYF.

The J gene is TRBJ2-1, the V gene TRBV29-1; TRBD1 aligns across 9 bases. The CDR3 runs to 12 residues. Trimming removed 5 bases from V and 9 bases from J; junction bases left unmatched: 5. Germline V CDR1 and CDR2: SQVTM, ANQGSEA. The DNA of the CDR3 is TGCAGCGTTCTATCGACAGGGGGTGAGCAGTTCTTC. This codes for CSVLSTGGEQFF.

This chain connects TRBV11-3 to TRBJ1-2; 7 nucleotides align to TRBD1. The CDR3 has 14 amino acids. Germline lookup yields CDR1 SGHNT and CDR2 YENEEA. V gave up 3 bases and J gave up 4 bases; unmatched junction bases: 5. The CDR3 reads CASSFREGAYGYTF. CDR3 nucleotide sequence: TGTGCCAGCAGCTTTAGAGAGGGGGCCTATGGCTACACCTTC.

This clone is classed as medium-sized. The chain employs TRBV19 and TRBJ2-1; the match to TRBD2 covers 11 bases. V lost 6 bases and J lost 6; bases outside the gene matches: 4. The CDR3 extends over 14 amino acids. Germline V CDR1 and CDR2: LNHDA, SQIVND (reference sequence). DNA for the CDR3: TGTGCCAGTAGGTCTCTAGCGGGGGGCAATGAGCAGTTCTTC. Its protein is CASRSLAGGNEQFF. Drawing the rest from reference TRBV19 and TRBJ2-1, the complete variable domain is DGGITQSPKYLFRKEGQNVTLSCEQNLNHDAMYWYRQDPGQGLRLIYYSQIVNDFQKGDIAEGYSVSREKKESFPLTVTSAQKNPTAFYLCASRSLAGGNEQFFGPGTRLTVL.

This chain joins TRBV7-2 and TRBJ1-5; D gene ambiguous. Germline CDR1 is SGHTA and CDR2 is FQGNSA. Trimming removed 5 bases from V and 6 bases from J, with 14 bases in between. The CDR3 spans 14 residues. As DNA, the CDR3 is TGTGCCAGCAGCCCCGACTCCGGAGTTCAGCCCCAGCATTTT. Translated, it gives CASSPDSGVQPQHF.